Given below is one T cell receptor beta chain in context. The data stem from a study of early T cells in non-severe SARS-CoV-2 infection. Across the whole study: Sequencing targeted bulk RNA from unsorted whole blood, leaving chains unpaired.

Individual cDNA molecules received unique molecular identifiers during library preparation. TCRdb reanalysed the 5' RACE reads using MiXCR and keeps one entry per CDR3 protein. Among 60,000 to 65,000 distinct CDR3 sequences listed, less than 10% were seen once. The germline gives CDR1 SGHVS, CDR2 FQNEAQ. After removal of 6 bases from V and 6 bases from J, the junction contained 7 bases not matched to a gene. The CDR3 has 15 residues. The V gene is TRBV7-8, the J gene TRBJ2-1; 11 positions match TRBD2. The sequence derives from an adult who was a healthcare worker with PCR-confirmed SARS-CoV-2 infection or an uninfected control (not recorded which). The sample was whole blood. CDR3 coding DNA: TGTGCCAGCAGTATTAGCGGGGGGGCCGCCAATGAGCAGTTCTTC. Translated: CASSISGGAANEQFF.